This T cell receptor (beta chain) was sequenced during a study of blood T cell repertoires in COVID-19. Study details: The samples span acute and convalescent COVID-19 from the United States, Italy and Spain. Sample material is recorded as cDNA or gDNA derived from T cells, B-cell-depleted T cells, or PBMCs.

Per the study methods: Using reference gene primer amplification, nucleated cell counts were estimated. Data came from immunoSEQ multiplex PCR; TCRdb stores just in-frame clones and leaves some out. D and trimming were read from the DNA, whereas the V and J calls and clone size are those reported in that table. The sample carries 120,000 to 150,000 clones, around 87% recorded once. The length of the CDR3 is 15 residues. Trimming left V 7 bases short and J 9 bases short, with 21 bases between. From germline, CDR1 is KGHDR and CDR2 SFDVKD. This clonotype was obtained from a man older than 75 with acute or convalescent COVID-19. Material: peripheral blood. The chain uses TRBV24-1 and TRBJ2-1, with D possibly TRBD1 on 6 matching bases. CDR3 in amino acids: CATRGWHRDSSEQFF. The CDR3 region has the DNA TGTGCCACCAGAGGATGGCACAGGGATTCGAGTGAGCAGTTCTTC.